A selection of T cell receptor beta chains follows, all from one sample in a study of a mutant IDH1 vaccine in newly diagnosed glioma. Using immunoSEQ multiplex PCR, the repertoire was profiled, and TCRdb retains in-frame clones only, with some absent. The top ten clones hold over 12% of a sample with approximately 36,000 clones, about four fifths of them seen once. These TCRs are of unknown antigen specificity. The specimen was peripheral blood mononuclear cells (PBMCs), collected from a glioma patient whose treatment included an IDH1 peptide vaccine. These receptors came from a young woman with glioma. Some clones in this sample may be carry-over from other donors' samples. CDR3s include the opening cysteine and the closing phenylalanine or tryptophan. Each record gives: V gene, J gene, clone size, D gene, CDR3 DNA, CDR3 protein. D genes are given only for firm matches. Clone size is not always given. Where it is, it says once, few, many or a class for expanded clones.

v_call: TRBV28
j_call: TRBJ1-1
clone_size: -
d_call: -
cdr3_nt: TGTGCCAGCAGGCGAGGGGGGGGCGCCACTGAAGCTTTCTTT
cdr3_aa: CASRRGGGATEAFF

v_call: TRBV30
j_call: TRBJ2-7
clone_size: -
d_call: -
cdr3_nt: TGTGCTGGTCGAGTGGGCTACGAGCAGTACTTC
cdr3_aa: CAGRVGYEQYF

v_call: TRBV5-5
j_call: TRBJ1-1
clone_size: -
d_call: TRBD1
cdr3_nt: TGTGCCAGCAGCAGACAGGGGGACACTGAAGCTTTCTTT
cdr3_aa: CASSRQGDTEAFF

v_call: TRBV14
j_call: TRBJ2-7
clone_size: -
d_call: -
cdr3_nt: TGTGCCAGCAGCCAGGGTTTCTACGAGCAGTACTTC
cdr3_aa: CASSQGFYEQYF

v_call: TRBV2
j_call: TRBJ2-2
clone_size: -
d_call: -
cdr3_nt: TGTGCCAGCGGGAGGTTGGACACCGGGGAGCTGTTTTTT
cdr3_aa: CASGRLDTGELFF

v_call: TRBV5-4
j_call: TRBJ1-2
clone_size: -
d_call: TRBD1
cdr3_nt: TGTGCCAGCAGACCCGGGACAGGGGCCTATGGCTACACCTTC
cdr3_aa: CASRPGTGAYGYTF

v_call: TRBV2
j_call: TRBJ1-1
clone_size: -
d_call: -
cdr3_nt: TGTGCCAGCAGTAGATACACAAACCTGAACACTGAAGCTTTCTTT
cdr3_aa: CASSRYTNLNTEAFF

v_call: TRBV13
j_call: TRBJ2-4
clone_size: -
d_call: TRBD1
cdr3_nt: TGTGCCAGCAGCCGGGGACAGGTTCTAGCCAAAAACATTCAGTACTTC
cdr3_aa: CASSRGQVLAKNIQYF

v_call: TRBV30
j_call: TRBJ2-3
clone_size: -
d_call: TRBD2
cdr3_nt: TGTGCCTGGAGTGTACTTGCGGGAGGTGGCACAGATACGCAGTATTTT
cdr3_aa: CAWSVLAGGGTDTQYF

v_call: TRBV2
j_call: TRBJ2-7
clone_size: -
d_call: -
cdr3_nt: TGTGCCAGCAGCGAACAGGGCAGCAACGAGCAGTACTTC
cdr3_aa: CASSEQGSNEQYF

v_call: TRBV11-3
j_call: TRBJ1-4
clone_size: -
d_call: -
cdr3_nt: TGTGCCAGCAGCTCGAGGACGGAGCCCGAAAAACTGTTTTTT
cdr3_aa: CASSSRTEPEKLFF

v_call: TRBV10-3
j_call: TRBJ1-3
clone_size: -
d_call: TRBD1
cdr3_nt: TGTGCCATCAGGAAGGATTACGGACAGGGCTCTGGAAACACCATATATTTT
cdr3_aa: CAIRKDYGQGSGNTIYF

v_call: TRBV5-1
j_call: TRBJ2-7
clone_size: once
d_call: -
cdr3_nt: TGCGCCACCTACCTAACCTACGAGCAGTACTTC
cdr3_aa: CATYLTYEQYF

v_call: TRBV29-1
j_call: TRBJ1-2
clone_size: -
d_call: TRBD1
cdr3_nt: TGCAGCGTCACAGGGGGCAGAAACTATGGCTACACCTTC
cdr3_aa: CSVTGGRNYGYTF

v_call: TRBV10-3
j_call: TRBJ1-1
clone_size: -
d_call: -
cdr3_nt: TGTGCCATCAGGGACTGGAGTTCTCCTGAAGCTTTCTTT
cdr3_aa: CAIRDWSSPEAFF

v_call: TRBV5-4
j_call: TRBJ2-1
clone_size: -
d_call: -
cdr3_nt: TGTGCCAGCAGCTTCCATTGGACTGTCTACAATGAGCAGTTCTTC
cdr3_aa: CASSFHWTVYNEQFF

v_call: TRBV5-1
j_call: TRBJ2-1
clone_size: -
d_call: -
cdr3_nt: TGCGCCAGCAGCTTGGGACAGTTTGTCGACAATGAGCAGTTCTTC
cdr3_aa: CASSLGQFVDNEQFF

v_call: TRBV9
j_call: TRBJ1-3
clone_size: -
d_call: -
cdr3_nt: TGTGCCAGCAGCACCGGAGACTCTGGAAACACCATATATTTT
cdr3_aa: CASSTGDSGNTIYF

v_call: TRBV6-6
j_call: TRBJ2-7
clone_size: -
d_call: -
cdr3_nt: TGTGCCAGCAATTATCTGGCCCCGCCGAACGGGCAGTACTTC
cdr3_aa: CASNYLAPPNGQYF

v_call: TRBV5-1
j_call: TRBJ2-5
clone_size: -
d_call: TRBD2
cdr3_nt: TGCGCCAGCAGCACGGGGACTAGCACCTACCAAGAGACCCAGTACTTC
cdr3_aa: CASSTGTSTYQETQYF

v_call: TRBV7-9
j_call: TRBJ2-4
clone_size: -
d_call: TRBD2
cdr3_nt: TGTGCCAGCAGCTCCCCCGGCGGGAGGGGGAACATTCAGTACTTC
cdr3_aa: CASSSPGGRGNIQYF

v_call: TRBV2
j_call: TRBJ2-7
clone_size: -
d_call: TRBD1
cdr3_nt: TGTGCCAGCGGCCAGGGGGCGAATGAGCAGTACTTC
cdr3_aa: CASGQGANEQYF

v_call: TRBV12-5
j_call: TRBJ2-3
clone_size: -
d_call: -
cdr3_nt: TGTGCTAGTAGAAGTACCGGGGTAAGCACAGATACGCAGTATTTT
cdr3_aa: CASRSTGVSTDTQYF

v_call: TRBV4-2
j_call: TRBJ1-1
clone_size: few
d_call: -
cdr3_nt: TGTGCCAGCAGCCAAGACCAAGACATGAACACTGAAGCTTTCTTT
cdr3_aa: CASSQDQDMNTEAFF

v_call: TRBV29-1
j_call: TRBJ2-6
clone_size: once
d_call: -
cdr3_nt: TGCAGCGTTGAAGACCCTAGGTGGGGAAGGACTGGGGCCAACGTCCTGACTTTC
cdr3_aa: CSVEDPRWGRTGANVLTF

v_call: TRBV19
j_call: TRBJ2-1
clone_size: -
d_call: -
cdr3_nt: TGTGCCAGTAGTATCGGTGGCCCCTACAATGAGCAGTTCTTC
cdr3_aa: CASSIGGPYNEQFF

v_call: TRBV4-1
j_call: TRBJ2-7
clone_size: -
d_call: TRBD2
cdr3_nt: TGCGCCAGCAGCCAAGCCGGCAGGGAGGGATACGAGCAGTACTTC
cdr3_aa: CASSQAGREGYEQYF

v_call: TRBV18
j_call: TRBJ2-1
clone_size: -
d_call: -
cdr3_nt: TGTGCCAGCTCACCTATACTATCCTCCTCCTACAATGAGCAGTTCTTC
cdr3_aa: CASSPILSSSYNEQFF

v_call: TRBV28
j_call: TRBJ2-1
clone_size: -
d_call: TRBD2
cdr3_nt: TGTGCCAGCAGTTCCCTAGCGGATAGCTCCTACAATGAGCAGTTCTTC
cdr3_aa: CASSSLADSSYNEQFF

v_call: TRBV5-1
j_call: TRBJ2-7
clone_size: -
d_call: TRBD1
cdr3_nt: TGCGCCAGCAGCTCGACGGGACAGGTGGCATCCTACGAGCAGTACTTC
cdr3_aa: CASSSTGQVASYEQYF

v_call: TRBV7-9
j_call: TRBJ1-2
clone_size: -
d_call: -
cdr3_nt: TGTGCCAGCAGGACCGGGGGGGACTATGGCTACACCTTC
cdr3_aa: CASRTGGDYGYTF

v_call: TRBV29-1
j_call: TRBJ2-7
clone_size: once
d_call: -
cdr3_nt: TGCAGCGCGTCGGGTTCCGATAGCTCCTACGAGCAGTACTTC
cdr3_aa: CSASGSDSSYEQYF

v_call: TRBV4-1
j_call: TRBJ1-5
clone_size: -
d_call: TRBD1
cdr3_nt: TGCGCCAGCAGTCTCGGACAGGGCCGACAGCCCCAGCATTTT
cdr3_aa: CASSLGQGRQPQHF

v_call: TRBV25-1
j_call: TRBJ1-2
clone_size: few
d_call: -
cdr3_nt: TGTGCCAGCAAAAGGGACGGACGGGGCTACACCTTC
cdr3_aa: CASKRDGRGYTF

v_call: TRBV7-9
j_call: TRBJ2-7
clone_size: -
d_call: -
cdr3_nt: TGTGCCAGCAGCTATACTGGACAGATTATGTCCTACGAGCAGTACTTC
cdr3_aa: CASSYTGQIMSYEQYF

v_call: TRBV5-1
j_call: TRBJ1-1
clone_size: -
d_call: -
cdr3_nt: TGCGCCAGCAGCATAGCCTTTGGTGCTGAAGCTTTCTTT
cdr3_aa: CASSIAFGAEAFF

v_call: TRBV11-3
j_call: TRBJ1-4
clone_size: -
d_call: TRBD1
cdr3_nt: TGTGCCAGCAAGCCTCGATCAGGGGGCGCCGGGGGAGTGGAAAAACTGTTTTTT
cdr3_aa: CASKPRSGGAGGVEKLFF

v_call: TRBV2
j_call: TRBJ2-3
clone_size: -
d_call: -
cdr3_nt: TGTGCCAGCAGTCGCTTCCAGCGCACAGATACGCAGTATTTT
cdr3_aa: CASSRFQRTDTQYF

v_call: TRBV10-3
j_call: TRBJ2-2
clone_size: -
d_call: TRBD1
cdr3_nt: TGTGCCACCTCTCGGGGACAGGGAAACACCGGGGAGCTGTTTTTT
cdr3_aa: CATSRGQGNTGELFF

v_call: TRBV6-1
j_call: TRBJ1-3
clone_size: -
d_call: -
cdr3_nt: TGTGCCACCTATGGGGGGCGCTTGTCTGGAAACACCATATATTTT
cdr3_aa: CATYGGRLSGNTIYF

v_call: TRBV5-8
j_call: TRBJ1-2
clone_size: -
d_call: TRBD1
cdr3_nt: TGTGCCAGCAGCTCCGGACAGGTTCGGCGATATGGCTACACCTTC
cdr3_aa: CASSSGQVRRYGYTF

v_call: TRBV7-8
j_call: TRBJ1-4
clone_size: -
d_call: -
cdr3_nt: TGTGCCAGCAGCTTAGGACCCTGGGGTGGATCGAAACTGTTTTTT
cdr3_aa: CASSLGPWGGSKLFF